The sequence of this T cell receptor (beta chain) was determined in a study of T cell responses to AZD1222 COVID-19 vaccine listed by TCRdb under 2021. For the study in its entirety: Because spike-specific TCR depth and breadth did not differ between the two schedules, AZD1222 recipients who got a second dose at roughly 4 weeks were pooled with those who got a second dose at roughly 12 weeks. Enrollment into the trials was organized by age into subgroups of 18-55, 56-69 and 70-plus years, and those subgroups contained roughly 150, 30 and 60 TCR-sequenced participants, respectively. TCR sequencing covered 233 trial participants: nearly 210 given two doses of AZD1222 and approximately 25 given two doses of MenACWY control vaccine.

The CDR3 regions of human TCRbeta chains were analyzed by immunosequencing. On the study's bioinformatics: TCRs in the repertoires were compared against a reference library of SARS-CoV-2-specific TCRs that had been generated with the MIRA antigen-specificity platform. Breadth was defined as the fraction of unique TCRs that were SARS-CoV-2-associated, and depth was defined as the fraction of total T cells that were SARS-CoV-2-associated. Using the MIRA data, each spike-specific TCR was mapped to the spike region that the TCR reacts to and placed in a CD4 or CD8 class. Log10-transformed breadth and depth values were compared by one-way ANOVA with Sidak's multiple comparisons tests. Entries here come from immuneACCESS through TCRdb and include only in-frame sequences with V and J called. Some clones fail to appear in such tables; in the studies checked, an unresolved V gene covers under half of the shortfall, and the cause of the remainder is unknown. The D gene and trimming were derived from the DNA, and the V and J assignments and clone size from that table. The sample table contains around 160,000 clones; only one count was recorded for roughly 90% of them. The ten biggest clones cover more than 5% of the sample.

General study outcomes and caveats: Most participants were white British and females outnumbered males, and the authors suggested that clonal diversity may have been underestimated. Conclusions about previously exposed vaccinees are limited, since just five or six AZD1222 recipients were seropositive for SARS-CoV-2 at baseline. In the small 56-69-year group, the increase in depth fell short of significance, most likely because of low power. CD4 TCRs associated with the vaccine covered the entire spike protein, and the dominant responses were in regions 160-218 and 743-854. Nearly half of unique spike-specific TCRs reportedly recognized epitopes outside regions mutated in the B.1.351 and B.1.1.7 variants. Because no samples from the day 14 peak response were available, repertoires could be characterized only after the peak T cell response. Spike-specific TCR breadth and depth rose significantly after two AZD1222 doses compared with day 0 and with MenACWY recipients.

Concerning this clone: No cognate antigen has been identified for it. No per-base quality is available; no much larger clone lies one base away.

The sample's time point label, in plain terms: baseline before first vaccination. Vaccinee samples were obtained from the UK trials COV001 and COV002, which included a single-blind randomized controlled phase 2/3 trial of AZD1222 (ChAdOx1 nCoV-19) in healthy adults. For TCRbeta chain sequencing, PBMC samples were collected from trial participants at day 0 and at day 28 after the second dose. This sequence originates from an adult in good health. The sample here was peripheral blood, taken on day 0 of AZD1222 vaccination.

The base sequence is TGTGCCAGCAGCGCCGGGGGACTAAGGCTCAATGAGCAGTTCTTC. Its protein is CASSAGGLRLNEQFF. The chain couples TRBV9 to TRBJ2-1; 7 bases in the middle match TRBD2. Here V drops 3 bases and J drops 6 bases, and the junction holds 9 bases not matched to any gene. CDR1 and CDR2 were assigned from the germline V gene as SGDLS and YYNGEE. Measured from the cysteine to the phenylalanine, the CDR3 is 15 residues long. CDR3 DNA only is kept here, 45 bases in frame from base 1.